The 11 T cell receptor beta chains presented below share a single source sample, sequenced in a study of cytomegalovirus exposure and HLA in healthy donors. Use of 60 Vbeta and 13 Jbeta primers characterized the PCR. Assay: immunoSEQ multiplex PCR; the TCRdb copy retains only in-frame clones and omits some. The profile shows over 80,000 clones, about four fifths of them singletons. The sequencing sample was made of PBMCs. The receptors stem from a man aged 40-55 years in good health and CMV-seropositive.

This sequence joins TRBV9 and TRBJ2-1, with 7 positions matching TRBD1. Germline loops: CDR1 SGDLS, CDR2 YYNGEE. J lost 0 bases, V lost 4 bases, and 4 bases had no gene match. CDR3 length equals 15 residues. The CDR3 DNA reads as TGTGCCAGCAGCCCAGGGGGTGGCTCCTACAATGAGCAGTTCTTC. This sequence encodes CASSPGGGSYNEQFF.

The chain carries TRBV28 and TRBJ1-2, with 11 bases that match TRBD1. The CDR3 spans 16 residues. Germline-derived CDR1 and CDR2 are MDHEN and SYDVKM. The V and J ends lost 3 bases and 8 bases, in that order; junction bases with no gene match: 11. The CDR3 protein is CASSLWEEGQGDGYTF. The CDR3 DNA reads as TGTGCCAGCAGTTTGTGGGAGGAGGGACAGGGGGACGGCTACACCTTC.

The chain carries TRBV6-1 and TRBJ1-1; 8 positions agree with TRBD1. V lost 7 bases and J lost 3; bases outside the gene matches: 7. This CDR3 has 14 amino acids. The germline V gene has CDR1 MNHNS and CDR2 SASEGT. The CDR3 region is CASTLQGEDTEAFF. Here the CDR3 DNA reads TGTGCCAGCACTCTACAGGGGGAAGACACTGAAGCTTTCTTT.

This clone was seen once. The chain employs TRBV30 and TRBJ1-2, with 7 bases that match TRBD1. J was trimmed by 10 bases and V by 2 bases; bases with no gene match: 1. The germline V gene has CDR1 GTSNPN and CDR2 SVGIG (reference sequence). The length of the CDR3 is 10 residues. CDR3 DNA: TGTGCCTGGAGTCAGGGGGACTACACCTTC. Protein: CAWSQGDYTF.

V usage is TRBV14 and J usage is TRBJ2-1; 8 bases are a match to TRBD2. The CDR3 runs 16 residues. V dropped 0 bases and J dropped 2; count of bases not matched to a gene: 3. Germline V gene sequence: CDR1 SGHDN, CDR2 FVKESK. The CDR3 coding sequence is TGTGCCAGCAGCCAAGAACGGGGGGGAACCTACAATGAGCAGTTCTTC. Its protein product is CASSQERGGTYNEQFF.

The V call is TRBV5-1, the J call TRBJ1-1; D call uncertain. The CDR3 sequence is 14 residues long. Trimming shortened V by 0 bases and J by 0 bases, and 6 bases separated the two germline ends. Germline loops: CDR1 SGHRS, CDR2 YFSETQ. In DNA, the CDR3 is TGCGCCAGCAGCTTGGCCAGTCTGAACACTGAAGCTTTCTTT. Translating gives CASSLASLNTEAFF.

The J gene is TRBJ1-6, the V gene TRBV6-5; no firm D call. With 2 bases removed from V and 4 bases from J, the gap between germline ends came to 12 bases. Germline V gene data show CDR1 as MNHEY and CDR2 as SVGAGI. This CDR3 contains 16 residues. In nucleotides, the CDR3 is TGTGCCAGCAGTTACACGGCGAGCGGATATAATTCACCCCTCCACTTT. It codes for CASSYTASGYNSPLHF.

This clone was picked up one time. The chain combines TRBV6-5 with TRBJ1-5; D remains ambiguous. V lost 2 bases to trimming and J lost 4 bases, with 6 bases between them. Germline lookup yields CDR1 MNHEY and CDR2 SVGAGI. This CDR3 is built from 13 residues. CDR3 nucleotide sequence: TGTGCCAGCAGTTACCAACAGAATCAGCCCCAGCATTTT. Translated: CASSYQQNQPQHF.

The V gene is TRBV6-1, the J gene TRBJ2-1; no reliable D call. This CDR3 spans 13 amino acids. CDR1 is MNHNS, CDR2 SASEGT, per germline. Trimming shortened V by 3 bases and J by 8 bases, and 11 bases separated the two germline ends. This CDR3 is CASSDLGWDEQFF. Written as DNA, the CDR3 is TGTGCCAGCAGTGATCTAGGCTGGGATGAGCAGTTCTTC.

The rearrangement links TRBV18 to TRBJ1-4; a weak D match, TRBD1 (6 bases). CDR3 length: 16 residues. Germline V CDR1 and CDR2: KGHSH, LQKENI. V lost 0 bases and J 6 bases, leaving 14 bases between the germline ends. The CDR3 nucleotides are TGTGCCAGCTCACCACCCAGGGGTCGGGCTGATGAAAAACTGTTTTTT. Translation: CASSPPRGRADEKLFF.

As DNA, the CDR3 is TGTGCCAGCATCCCCGGGACAGGGAATTATGGCTACACCTTC. It translates to CASIPGTGNYGYTF. V is TRBV7-8 and J is TRBJ1-2; 9 bases agree with TRBD1. The germline V gene encodes CDR1 SGHVS and CDR2 FQNEAQ. Trimming took 7 bases from V and 5 from J; bases not matched to a gene: 8. There are 14 residues in the CDR3.